These T cell receptor beta chains were read from a single sample in a study of T cells expressing NK-cell markers. TCRdb reprocessed the 5' RACE reads, keeping one entry per CDR3 protein, no DNA. The sample table includes under 600,000 distinct CDR3 sequences. Sequencing was done on a sample of blood T cells: a sorted CD56 or NKG2C T cell subset, CD4+ or CD8+ T cells, or bulk PBMC T cells (not recorded which). These receptors were obtained from a woman aged 45-59 years in good health. CDR3s include the opening cysteine and the closing phenylalanine or tryptophan.

J,V,CDR3
TRBJ2-5,TRBV5-1,CASSRDGMYQETQYF
TRBJ2-5,TRBV12-3/TRBV12-4,CASSFKGGSMETQYF
TRBJ2-5,TRBV5-1,CASSLAFLAEETQYF
TRBJ2-3,TRBV28,CASSAPTELTDTQYF
TRBJ2-7,TRBV3-1,CASSPPGRTFEQYF
TRBJ2-7,TRBV14,CASSWDRVYEQYF
TRBJ2-1,TRBV14,CASSQRGGDEQFF
TRBJ2-3,TRBV20-1,CSARKILTDTQYF
TRBJ2-2,TRBV5-1,CASSSSGRRNTGELFF
TRBJ1-2,TRBV6-1,CASSVRGRDNYGCTF
TRBJ2-1,TRBV18,CASSPDLGLAGGRSSYNEQFF
TRBJ2-1,TRBV9,CASSVGVNLNEQFF
TRBJ2-1,TRBV24-1,CATSDSDRGRGNEQFF
TRBJ2-1,TRBV5-1,CASSPYRGLDMDEQFF
TRBJ1-1,TRBV29-1,CSVVIIRDRHNTEAFF
TRBJ1-5,TRBV28,CASRASKTGQPQHF
TRBJ2-5,TRBV24-1,CATSGDFQETQYF
TRBJ2-1,TRBV7-7,CASSLDSGGLLNEQFF